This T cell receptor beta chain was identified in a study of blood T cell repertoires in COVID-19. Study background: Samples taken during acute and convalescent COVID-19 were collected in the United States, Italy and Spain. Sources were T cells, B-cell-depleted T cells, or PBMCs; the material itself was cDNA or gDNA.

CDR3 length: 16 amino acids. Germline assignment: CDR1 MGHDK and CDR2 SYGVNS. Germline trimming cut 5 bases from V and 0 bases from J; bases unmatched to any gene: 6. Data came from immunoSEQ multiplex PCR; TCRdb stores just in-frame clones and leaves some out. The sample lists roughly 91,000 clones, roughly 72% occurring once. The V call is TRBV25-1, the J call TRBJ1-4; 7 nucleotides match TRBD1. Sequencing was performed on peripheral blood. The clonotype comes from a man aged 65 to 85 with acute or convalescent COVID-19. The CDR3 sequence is CASSMGQLATNEKLFF. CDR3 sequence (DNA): TGTGCCAGCAGTATGGGACAGTTAGCAACTAATGAAAAACTGTTTTTT.